The 22 T cell receptor beta chains listed next were all sequenced from one sample in a study of blood T cell repertoires in COVID-19. The protocol was immunoSEQ multiplex PCR, while the TCRdb copy is restricted to in-frame clones and leaves out a portion. This table has approximately 200,000 clones, 80% to 85% appearing once. What was sequenced was peripheral blood. Source of these receptors: a woman in her fifties or sixties with acute or convalescent COVID-19.

The CDR3 is CATSDRAGTEAFF. In DNA, the CDR3 is TGTGCCACCTCCGACAGGGCGGGAACTGAAGCTTTCTTT. This chain connects TRBV2 to TRBJ1-1, with 7 positions matching TRBD1. The germline V gene encodes CDR1 SNHLY and CDR2 FYNNEI. V gave up 10 bases and J gave up 5 bases; unmatched junction bases: 10. CDR3 length equals 13 residues.

V and J are TRBV3-1 (or the pseudogene TRBV3-2) and TRBJ2-7, with TRBD2 matching over 9 bases. V shed 5 bases and J 4 bases; nucleotides not matched to a gene: 12. In germline, CDR1 is LGHDT, CDR2 YNNKEL (reference sequence). The CDR3 is 16 residues long. CDR3: CASSSPGAGGSYEQYF. In DNA, the CDR3 is TGTGCCAGCAGCTCCCCAGGGGCGGGGGGGAGTTACGAGCAGTACTTC.

The genes are TRBV6-6 and TRBJ1-4; 8 nucleotides line up with TRBD1. This CDR3 has 13 residues. Germline V gene lookup returns CDR1 MNHNY and CDR2 SVGAGI (reference sequence). Trimming removed 8 bases from V and 8 bases from J; junction bases left unmatched: 7. The CDR3 DNA reads TGTGCCAGCCTTGGACAGGGAGGAGAAAAACTGTTTTTT. Its protein product is CASLGQGGEKLFF.

This clone showed up just once. The chain joins TRBV6-5 to TRBJ1-5; perhaps TRBD1 as D (5 bases). Germline CDR1 reads MNHEY; CDR2 reads SVGAGI. Trimming took 7 bases from V and 4 from J, leaving 17 bases between them. This CDR3 has 15 amino acids. The CDR3 spells CASTSYTGFNQPQHF. The CDR3 DNA is TGTGCCAGCACTTCCTACACAGGTTTTAATCAGCCCCAGCATTTT.

The chain is built from TRBV6-5 and TRBJ1-1; possible D gene TRBD1, 6 bases. CDR3 length equals 15 residues. CDR1 and CDR2 from the germline V gene are MNHEY and SVGAGI. V was trimmed by 6 bases and J by 0 bases, leaving 14 bases between them. The CDR3 DNA reads TGTGCCAGCAGCGGGGACACCCTCATGAACACTGAAGCTTTCTTT. Encoded protein: CASSGDTLMNTEAFF.

This chain uses TRBV6-6 with TRBJ1-5, with 10 bases lining up with TRBD1. Germline V gene sequence: CDR1 MNHNY, CDR2 SVGAGI (reference sequence). Trimming removed 6 bases from V and 3 bases from J; junction bases left unmatched: 8. CDR3 size: 16 residues. In nucleotides, the CDR3 is TGTGCCAGCAGGTCCGGGACAGGGGCTAACAATCAGCCCCAGCATTTT. Translating gives CASRSGTGANNQPQHF.

This sequence joins TRBV10-3 and TRBJ1-1; no firm D call. Germline lookup yields CDR1 ENHRY and CDR2 SYGVKD. The ends were cut back, 3 bases at V and 1 base at J, with 9 bases in the middle. This CDR3 is 14 amino acids long. As DNA, the CDR3 is TGTGCCATCAGTGAAAGGCAGGAGAACACTGAAGCTTTCTTT. It yields the protein CAISERQENTEAFF.

The chain uses TRBV11-2 and TRBJ2-7; 13 bases are a match to TRBD2. Unmatched junction bases numbered 10, after V lost 1 base and J lost 4 bases. The CDR3 runs 18 residues. Looked up from germline, CDR1 is SGHAT and CDR2 is FQNNGV. The CDR3 loop reads CASSLVLLAGGSSYEQYF. CDR3 sequence (DNA): TGTGCCAGCAGCTTAGTTTTACTAGCGGGGGGGTCCTCTTACGAGCAGTACTTC.

The chain couples TRBV3-1 (or the pseudogene TRBV3-2) to TRBJ2-7; D unresolved. CDR3 length: 12 residues. CDR1 is LGHDT, CDR2 YNNKEL, per germline (reference sequence). Trimming left V 1 base short and J 2 bases short, with 3 bases between. CDR3 sequence reads: CASSQGAYEQYF. In DNA, the CDR3 is TGTGCCAGCAGCCAAGGCGCCTACGAGCAGTACTTC.

The rearrangement uses TRBV19 and TRBJ1-1, with TRBD1 matching 10 bases. Germline CDR1 reads LNHDA; CDR2 reads SQIVND (reference sequence). The V and J ends lost 10 bases and 7 bases, in that order; junction bases with no gene match: 6. This CDR3 region has 12 residues. The DNA of the CDR3 is TGTGCCACAGGACAGGGGGAGGGTGAAGCTTTCTTT. Its translation is CATGQGEGEAFF.

CDR3 sequence: CASSGMGTSLSDTQYF. Here the CDR3 DNA reads TGTGCCAGCAGTGGAATGGGGACTAGCTTGTCAGATACGCAGTATTTT. The chain combines TRBV6-1 with TRBJ2-3; 9 nucleotides match TRBD2. CDR1 and CDR2 from the germline V gene are MNHNS and SASEGT. CDR3 length equals 16 residues. The ends lost 4 bases at V and 4 bases at J; junction bases unmatched: 9.

J is TRBJ1-4 and V is TRBV2; D may be TRBD1 (6 bases). Trimming pared 3 bases from V and 6 bases from J, leaving 11 bases between. The CDR3 length is 14 residues. Per germline, CDR1 SNHLY and CDR2 FYNNEI. The CDR3 here is CASSDRPGDEKLFF. CDR3 DNA sequence: TGTGCCAGCAGTGATCGTCCAGGGGATGAAAAACTGTTTTTT.

The rearrangement joins TRBV19 to TRBJ2-7; a possible D gene is TRBD2 (6 bases). Germline CDR1 LNHDA, CDR2 SQIVND (reference sequence). The V gene lost 8 bases and the J gene lost 3 bases, with 14 bases spanning the gap. This CDR3 has 13 amino acids. The CDR3 DNA is TGTGCCAGTGGAAGGACGGGAGACTACGAGCAGTACTTC. This encodes CASGRTGDYEQYF.

The V and J genes are TRBV19 and TRBJ2-2; maybe TRBD1 (5 bases). V was clipped by 4 bases and J by 8 bases, with 17 bases between them. Germline V gene data show CDR1 as LNHDA and CDR2 as SQIVND (reference sequence). CDR3 length: 15 amino acids. CDR3 DNA sequence: TGTGCCAGTAGTAGGATAGACAGCGACGAGGGGGAGCTGTTTTTT. Its protein is CASSRIDSDEGELFF.

This clone turned up a few times. This chain uses TRBV5-6 with TRBJ2-5, with 8 bases matching TRBD1. The CDR3 runs to 16 residues. From germline, CDR1 is SGHDT and CDR2 YYEEEE. V shed 0 bases, J shed 6 bases, and the junction held 10 bases outside the gene matches. Here the CDR3 DNA reads TGTGCCAGCAGCTTGGATAGACAGGGGACGACGCAGACCCAGTACTTC. It yields the protein CASSLDRQGTTQTQYF.

The CDR3 reads CASSLPDRSPEQYF. For the CDR3, the DNA is TGCGCCAGCAGCCTCCCGGACAGGAGCCCCGAGCAGTACTTC. This chain joins TRBV5-1 and TRBJ2-7; 7 nucleotides align to TRBD1. This CDR3 region has 14 residues. Looked up from germline, CDR1 is SGHRS and CDR2 is YFSETQ. With V trimmed by 4 bases and J by 6 bases, 10 bases remained unmatched.

This clone was counted only a few times. The rearrangement joins TRBV27 to TRBJ1-1; 10 nucleotides line up with TRBD1. The CDR3 runs 15 residues. J gave up 3 bases and V 4 bases, and 5 bases lay outside the gene matches. Germline CDR1 MNHEY, CDR2 SMNVEV (reference sequence). CDR3 sequence (DNA): TGTGCCAGCAGTTCCCGGACAGGGGGTTACACTGAAGCTTTCTTT. Translating gives CASSSRTGGYTEAFF.

V usage is TRBV6-5 and J usage is TRBJ1-2; tentative D call: TRBD1 (6 bases). CDR3 length: 14 amino acids. Germline CDR1 is MNHEY and CDR2 is SVGAGI. V shed 7 bases and J shed 3 bases, with 15 bases lying between them. In nucleotides, the CDR3 is TGTGCCAGCATTCGGGACATATCACACTATGGCTACACCTTC. It specifies CASIRDISHYGYTF.

The rearrangement links TRBV3-1 (or the pseudogene TRBV3-2) to TRBJ1-1; possibly TRBD1 for D (5 bases). Germline CDR1 and CDR2: LGHDT and YNNKEL (reference sequence). V was cut by 1 base and J by 4 bases, with 13 bases left in between. The CDR3 contains 15 residues. As DNA, the CDR3 is TGTGCCAGCAGCCAAGGGTTCAGGGTAGGCACTGAAGCTTTCTTT. This sequence encodes CASSQGFRVGTEAFF.

The chain uses TRBV24-1 and TRBJ2-1; 12 bases agree with TRBD2. The V gene end was trimmed by 2 bases and the J gene end by 9 bases; junction bases not matched to a gene: 7. Per germline, CDR1 KGHDR and CDR2 SFDVKD. This CDR3 has 16 residues. The CDR3 spells CATSDSSSGGAFEQFF. The CDR3 region has the DNA TGTGCCACCAGTGATTCATCTAGCGGGGGGGCCTTTGAGCAGTTCTTC.

The CDR3 protein is CASSKAGPGEETQYF. The CDR3 nucleotides are TGTGCCAGCAGTAAAGCGGGGCCGGGGGAAGAGACCCAGTACTTC. The genes are TRBV5-4 and TRBJ2-5, with 7 bases fitting TRBD2. The germline gives CDR1 SGHNT, CDR2 YYREEE (reference sequence). The CDR3 is 15 amino acids. Germline trimming cut 5 bases from V and 3 bases from J; bases unmatched to any gene: 10.

Concerning this clone: Other DNA sequences in the sample encode the same CDR3. V is TRBV5-1 and J is TRBJ2-6; D is undetermined. Germline-derived CDR1 and CDR2 are SGHRS and YFSETQ. The V end was cut by 2 bases, the J end by 0 bases, with 6 bases between. The CDR3 loop spans 15 amino acids. The CDR3 region has the DNA TGCGCCAGCAGCTTTACGGGCTCTGGGGCCAACGTCCTGACTTTC. Its translation is CASSFTGSGANVLTF.